This T cell receptor (beta chain) emerged from a study of T-cell reconstitution after alpha-beta-depleted transplantation in children. General study points: Several hundred expanded graft clones reportedly gave rise to the alpha-beta T cells present about two months after transplant.

The authors prepared the TCRbeta library with unique molecular identifiers. TCRdb reprocessed the PCR reads via MiXCR and lists one record per CDR3 protein. The table has 500,000 to 650,000 distinct CDR3 sequences, approximately 13% seen once. This clonotype was detected a few times. Antigen specificity is unknown. Trimming shortened V by 4 bases and J by 4 bases, and 20 bases separated the two germline ends. CDR1 is LGHNA and CDR2 is YNFKEQ in the germline V gene. The CDR3 is made up of 17 amino acids. The receptor was derived from a male patient under 18 who had a stem cell transplant for acute myeloid leukemia, so the T cells may come from the graft donor. The source was PBMCs, mostly from graft donor cells, collected 360 days after TCRalphabeta/CD19-depleted stem cell transplant. The rearrangement joins TRBV4-2 to TRBJ2-1; D is undetermined. This chain's CDR3 is CASSLATRPVGYNEQFF. Written as DNA, the CDR3 is TGTGCCAGCAGCCTAGCTACGAGGCCAGTAGGTTACAATGAGCAGTTCTTC.